A single sample gave rise to the 3 T cell receptor beta chains below, sequenced in a study of early T cells in non-severe SARS-CoV-2 infection. Using its own MiXCR run on the 5' RACE reads, TCRdb lists one record per CDR3 protein. The repertoire holds tens of thousands of distinct CDR3 sequences, 13% to 15% seen once, with 6.5% to 8.5% in the top ten. Specimen: whole blood. Source of these receptors: an adult who was a healthcare worker with PCR-confirmed SARS-CoV-2 infection or an uninfected control (not recorded which).

The table lists this clonotype with a few counts. The chain carries TRBV2 and TRBJ1-5, with TRBD1 matching 7 bases. Germline V gives CDR1 SNHLY, CDR2 FYNNEI. This CDR3 is built from 14 residues. With 6 bases clipped from V and 6 bases from J, the junction kept 8 bases outside the gene matches. CDR3 protein: CASSAGGRSQPQHF. CDR3 sequence (DNA): TGTGCCAGCAGCGCAGGGGGACGGAGTCAGCCCCAGCATTTT.

This clonotype was seen more than once but under ten times. The chain has TRBV28 and TRBJ2-1, with 7 bases aligning to TRBD2. The CDR3 is made up of 17 amino acids. CDR1 and CDR2 (germline): MDHEN, SYDVKM. The J segment lost 10 bases and the V segment lost 3 bases, leaving 18 bases of the junction unmatched. Here the CDR3 reads CASSFPLRGGGAGEQFF. In DNA, the CDR3 is TGTGCCAGCAGTTTTCCGCTCCGAGGTGGCGGAGCGGGGGAGCAGTTCTTC.

This clonotype was counted between two and nine times. V usage is TRBV6-4 and J usage is TRBJ2-1; D is possibly TRBD1 (6 bases). This CDR3 contains 15 residues. V lost 2 bases and J 9 bases, leaving 17 bases between the germline ends. Germline loops: CDR1 MRHNA, CDR2 SNTAGT. CDR3 loop: CASSDGGPQTSEQFF. CDR3 sequence (DNA): TGTGCCAGCAGTGACGGGGGCCCCCAGACCAGTGAGCAGTTCTTC.